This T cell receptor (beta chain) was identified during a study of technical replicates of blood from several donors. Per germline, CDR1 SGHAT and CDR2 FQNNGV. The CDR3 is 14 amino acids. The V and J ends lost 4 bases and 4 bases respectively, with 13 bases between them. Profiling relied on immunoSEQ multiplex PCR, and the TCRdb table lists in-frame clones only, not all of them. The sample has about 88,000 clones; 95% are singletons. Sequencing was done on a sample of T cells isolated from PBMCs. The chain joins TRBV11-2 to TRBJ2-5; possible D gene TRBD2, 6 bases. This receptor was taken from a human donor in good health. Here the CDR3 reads CASSWGERLETQYF. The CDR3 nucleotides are TGTGCCAGCAGCTGGGGGGAAAGGTTAGAGACCCAGTACTTC.